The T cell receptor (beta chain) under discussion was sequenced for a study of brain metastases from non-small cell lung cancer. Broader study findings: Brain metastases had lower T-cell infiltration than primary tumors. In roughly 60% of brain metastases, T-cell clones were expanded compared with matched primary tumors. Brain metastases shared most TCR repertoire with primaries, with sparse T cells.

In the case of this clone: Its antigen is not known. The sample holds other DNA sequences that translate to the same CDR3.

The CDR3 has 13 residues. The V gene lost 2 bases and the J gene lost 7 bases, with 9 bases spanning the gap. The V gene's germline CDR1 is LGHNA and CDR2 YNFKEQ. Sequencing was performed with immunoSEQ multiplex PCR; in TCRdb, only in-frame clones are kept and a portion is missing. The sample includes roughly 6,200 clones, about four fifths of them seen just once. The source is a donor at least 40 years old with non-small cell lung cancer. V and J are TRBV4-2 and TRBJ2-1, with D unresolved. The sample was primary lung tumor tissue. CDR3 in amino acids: CASSQPPRNEQFF. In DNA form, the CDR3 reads TGTGCCAGCAGCCAACCGCCGAGGAATGAGCAGTTCTTC.